A single sample gave rise to the 27 T cell receptor beta chains below, sequenced in a study of blood T cells in healthy people across ages. Together with a sample-barcoded 5' primer, a J-beta primer mix was included in a second PCR lasting about 6 to 11 cycles. TCRdb analysed the 5' RACE reads with MiXCR anew, one entry per CDR3 protein. The table records 650,000 to 800,000 distinct CDR3 sequences, 40% to 65% of them present only once. Sample: blood. The receptors shown here come from a woman of 80 years or more in good health.

This clonotype was seen at least ten times. V is TRBV7-9 and J is TRBJ1-3, with TRBD1 as a possible D gene (6 bases). V was cut by 5 bases and J by 0 bases, with 11 bases left in between. The CDR3 is 15 amino acids. Germline V gene lookup returns CDR1 SEHNR and CDR2 FQNEAQ (reference sequence). CDR3 protein: CASSLGQHSGNTIYF. The CDR3 DNA follows: TGTGCCAGCAGCCTCGGACAGCACTCTGGAAACACCATATATTTT. The whole variable domain, remainder taken from reference TRBV7-9 and TRBJ1-3, is DTGVSQNPRHKITKRGQNVTFRCDPISEHNRLYWYRQTLGQGPEFLTYFQNEAQLEKSRLLSDRFSAERPKGSFSTLEIQRTEQGDSAMYLCASSLGQHSGNTIYFGEGSWLTVV.

The table lists this clonotype with many counts. The chain employs TRBV12-3 or TRBV12-4 and TRBJ2-5, with D possibly being TRBD1 (6 bases). Trimming cost V 6 bases and J 5 bases, with 16 bases left between them. This CDR3 contains 14 residues. In nucleotides, the CDR3 is TGTGCCAGCAGCCCTCCCACAGGGTCGGAGACCCAGTACTTC. Protein: CASSPPTGSETQYF.

V gene TRBV4-1 combines with J gene TRBJ1-1; D gene ambiguous. The CDR3 is made up of 16 amino acids. V was shortened by 1 base and J by 0 bases, with 12 bases between the two germline ends. CDR1 is MGHRA, CDR2 YSYEKL, per germline. In nucleotides, the CDR3 is TGCGCCAGCAGCCAAGTAGGTCAATCCTTGAACACTGAAGCTTTCTTT. Amino acid sequence: CASSQVGQSLNTEAFF.

This clonotype has ten or more counts. V and J are TRBV30 and TRBJ2-1; no clear D. With 3 bases removed from V and 5 bases from J, the gap between germline ends came to 5 bases. Germline assignment: CDR1 GTSNPN and CDR2 SVGIG (reference sequence). The CDR3 length is 11 residues. The CDR3 nucleotides are TGTGCCTGGAGCCAAAACAATGAGCAGTTCTTC. Translation: CAWSQNNEQFF.

The rearrangement joins TRBV20-1 to TRBJ1-1; D remains unclear. From germline, CDR1 is DFQATT and CDR2 SNEGSKA (reference sequence). Trimming shortened V by 3 bases and J by 5 bases, and 16 bases separated the two germline ends. The CDR3 contains 14 residues. CDR3 in DNA: TGCAGTGCTAGGGTTGGGTCGTCGAAAACTGAAGCTTTCTTT. Its translation: CSARVGSSKTEAFF.

The V call is TRBV2, the J call TRBJ2-1; D possibly matches TRBD1 or TRBD2 (6 bases each). This CDR3 is 13 amino acids long. With 7 bases removed from V and 3 bases from J, the gap between germline ends came to 10 bases. Germline-derived CDR1 and CDR2 are SNHLY and FYNNEI. Here the CDR3 reads CASMGGVYNEQFF. CDR3 nucleotides: TGTGCCAGCATGGGGGGCGTCTACAATGAGCAGTTCTTC.

This clonotype was recorded many times. The chain has TRBV28 and TRBJ2-4, with D uncertain. V lost 6 bases and J lost 10, with 19 bases in between. The CDR3 has 14 residues. From germline, CDR1 is MDHEN and CDR2 SYDVKM. The chain's CDR3 is CASSTSGPGRIQYF. The DNA of the CDR3 is TGTGCCAGCAGCACATCTGGGCCTGGTAGAATTCAGTACTTC.

This clonotype was detected many times. CDR3 sequence (DNA): TGTGCCAGCGGACAATATGGGAAGACCCAGTACTTC. Protein: CASGQYGKTQYF. The chain joins TRBV7-2 to TRBJ2-5; a weak D match, TRBD1 (5 bases). Germline V gene sequence: CDR1 SGHTA, CDR2 FQGNSA. The V end was cut by 8 bases, the J end by 6 bases, with 13 bases between. The CDR3 sequence is 12 residues long.

The count of this clonotype is one. This chain uses TRBV7-9 with TRBJ1-2; a possible D gene is TRBD1 (5 bases). The CDR3 sequence is 15 residues long. V gave up 5 bases and J gave up 8 bases, with 21 bases separating them. The germline gives CDR1 SEHNR, CDR2 FQNEAQ (reference sequence). CDR3 nucleotide sequence: TGTGCCAGCAGCACCGGGACCTCCCCCTTAAGGGGCTACACCTTC. It codes for CASSTGTSPLRGYTF. The variable domain in full, completed from reference TRBV7-9 and TRBJ1-2, reads DTGVSQNPRHKITKRGQNVTFRCDPISEHNRLYWYRQTLGQGPEFLTYFQNEAQLEKSRLLSDRFSAERPKGSFSTLEIQRTEQGDSAMYLCASSTGTSPLRGYTFGSGTRLTVV.

This clonotype was counted once. The chain is built from TRBV7-2 and TRBJ1-6; a weak D match, TRBD1 (6 bases). With 4 bases removed from V and 6 bases from J, the gap between germline ends came to 10 bases. Looked up from germline, CDR1 is SGHTA and CDR2 is FQGNSA. This CDR3 region has 14 residues. The CDR3 nucleotides read TGTGCCAGCAGCTCGGGACAATTTAATTCACCCCTCCACTTT. As protein: CASSSGQFNSPLHF.

A word on this clonotype: A much larger clone sits a single nucleotide away, making a read error possible. This sequence joins TRBV5-1 and TRBJ2-7; TRBD2 aligns across 9 bases. CDR1 is SGHRS, CDR2 YFSETQ, per germline. Germline trimming cut 5 bases from V and 10 bases from J; bases unmatched to any gene: 13. The CDR3 consists of 14 residues. CDR3 sequence: CASSKIAGVNDQYF. The CDR3 bases are TGCGCCAGCAGTAAAATAGCGGGGGTCAATGATCAGTACTTC.

The chain employs TRBV11-2 and TRBJ2-5, with D possibly being TRBD1 (5 bases). This CDR3 is 14 amino acids long. V lost 1 base and J lost 3, with 9 bases in between. Germline CDR1 and CDR2: SGHAT and FQNNGV. CDR3 bases: TGTGCCAGCAGCTTAGCTAACAGGAAAGAGACCCAGTACTTC. Protein: CASSLANRKETQYF.

This clonotype was seen more than once but under ten times. This chain uses TRBV20-1 with TRBJ2-5; 10 bases align to TRBD2. CDR1 and CDR2 (germline): DFQATT, SNEGSKA (reference sequence). The CDR3 extends over 16 amino acids. V was pared by 0 bases and J by 11 bases, with 15 bases of the junction left unmatched. The DNA of the CDR3 is TGCAGTGCTAGAGATTGGCTAGCGGGAGTTTTGAATGAGCAGTACTTC. Translated: CSARDWLAGVLNEQYF.

The chain couples TRBV7-9 to TRBJ1-1, with no clear D. V lost 5 bases and J 7 bases, leaving 11 bases between the germline ends. The CDR3 sequence is 12 residues long. Germline-derived CDR1 and CDR2 are SEHNR and FQNEAQ (reference sequence). In nucleotides, the CDR3 is TGTGCCAGCAGCCAACAGACCGGTGAAGCTTTCTTT. This sequence encodes CASSQQTGEAFF.

The CDR3 DNA follows: TGTGCCAGCAGCGATAGCGGGAGCCCCTCCTACGAGCAGTACTTC. Translation: CASSDSGSPSYEQYF. The genes are TRBV7-2 and TRBJ2-7; 9 bases line up with TRBD2. Germline trimming cut 5 bases from V and 0 bases from J; bases unmatched to any gene: 5. Germline-derived CDR1 and CDR2 are SGHTA and FQGNSA. There are 15 residues in the CDR3.

At least ten counts were recorded for this clonotype. This sequence joins TRBV12-3 or TRBV12-4 and TRBJ2-1; D possibly corresponds to TRBD1 (6 bases). Trimming pared 4 bases from V and 3 bases from J, leaving 13 bases between. This CDR3 contains 15 residues. For the CDR3, the DNA is TGTGCCAGCAGTTCCTGGGACACGCTCTACAATGAGCAGTTCTTC. This translates into CASSSWDTLYNEQFF.

The table lists this clonotype with a few counts. J is TRBJ2-1 and V is TRBV2; D might be TRBD2 (6 bases). TRBJ2-7 explains the end of the DNA better; the J call may be wrong. The CDR3 contains 15 residues. The germline CDR1 and CDR2 sequences are SNHLY and FYNNEI. The CDR3 here is CASSTGPAGYNEQYF. CDR3 in DNA: TGTGCCAGCAGCACGGGACCAGCGGGCTACAATGAGCAGTACTTC.

This chain uses TRBV20-1 with TRBJ2-7, with D possibly matching TRBD1 (5 bases). The CDR3 has 13 amino acids. Trimming cost V 3 bases and J 4 bases, with 13 bases left between them. Germline V gene data show CDR1 as DFQATT and CDR2 as SNEGSKA (reference sequence). In DNA, the CDR3 is TGCAGTGCTAGTTCCCGGGCAGGGTACGAGCAGTACTTC. Translating it yields CSASSRAGYEQYF.

The chain combines TRBV20-1 with TRBJ2-1; D is unresolved. V lost 6 bases, J lost 10 bases, and 10 bases lay in between. The CDR3 loop spans 10 amino acids. Germline loops: CDR1 DFQATT, CDR2 SNEGSKA (reference sequence). The CDR3 reads CSAPTTEQFF. The CDR3 DNA reads as TGCAGTGCCCCCACAACGGAGCAGTTCTTC.

The chain is built from TRBV27 and TRBJ1-2; D gene unclear. Germline V gene sequence: CDR1 MNHEY, CDR2 SMNVEV (reference sequence). Between the trimmed V and J ends, which lost 0 bases and 4 bases, there was a span of 6 bases. The CDR3 contains 13 residues. CDR3 sequence reads: CASSLSPSYGYTF. The CDR3 DNA reads TGTGCCAGCAGTTTATCCCCCTCCTATGGCTACACCTTC.

As regards this clonotype: A read error may account for a junction end that differs from germline. The J gene is TRBJ2-1, the V gene TRBV19, with D uncertain. Per germline, CDR1 LNHDA and CDR2 SQIVND (reference sequence). The CDR3 consists of 11 residues. The CDR3 loop reads CASSIAYEQFF. The CDR3, as DNA: TGTGCCAGTAGCATAGCATATGAGCAGTTCTTC.

This clonotype was seen a handful of times. The chain employs TRBV6-6 and TRBJ2-1, with TRBD2 identical over 10 bases. The end of the DNA aligns better with TRBJ2-7, so the J call may be wrong. The CDR3 sequence is 15 residues long. CDR1 is MNHNY and CDR2 is SVGAGI in the germline V gene (reference sequence). CDR3 nucleotides: TGTGCCAGCAGTTTAGAGCTAGCGGGAGTTTACGAGCAGTACTTC. It specifies CASSLELAGVYEQYF.

There are many counts of this clonotype. The chain carries TRBV20-1 and TRBJ2-3, with D perhaps being TRBD1 or TRBD2 (5 bases each). The CDR3 extends over 15 amino acids. CDR1 DFQATT and CDR2 SNEGSKA come from the germline V gene (reference sequence). V lost 6 bases to trimming and J lost 2 bases, with 18 bases between them. The CDR3 DNA reads TGCAGTGCACATAGAGGGGTTACTCTCACAGATACGCAGTATTTT. Its translation is CSAHRGVTLTDTQYF.

For this clonotype: This sequence may be a read error, since a much larger clone differs from it by one base. The rearrangement uses TRBV6-2 or TRBV6-3 and TRBJ2-1; maybe TRBD1 (5 bases). Germline CDR1 reads MNHEY; CDR2 reads SVGEGT. The CDR3 contains 19 residues. The DNA of the CDR3 is TGTGCCGGCAGTCCACCAACTTTAATACGTGACAGAAACTACAATGAGCAGTTCTTC. This codes for CAGSPPTLIRDRNYNEQFF.

This clonotype was recorded many times. The chain couples TRBV7-2 to TRBJ1-4, with a weak D call TRBD1 (5 bases). CDR1 is SGHTA and CDR2 is FQGNSA in the germline V gene. V was pared by 1 base and J by 5 bases, with 14 bases between. This CDR3 region has 16 residues. CDR3 DNA sequence: TGTGCCAGCAGCTTAGTTTCCGGGGGGATGAATGAAAAACTGTTTTTT. Translating gives CASSLVSGGMNEKLFF.

The rearrangement uses TRBV20-1 and TRBJ2-3; a possible D gene is TRBD1 (5 bases). V lost 8 bases to trimming and J lost 2 bases, with 11 bases between them. Germline V gives CDR1 DFQATT, CDR2 SNEGSKA (reference sequence). The CDR3 length is 12 residues. This CDR3 reads CSLGELTDTQYF. The CDR3 DNA follows: TGCAGTTTAGGGGAACTCACAGATACGCAGTATTTT.

This chain connects TRBV7-7 to TRBJ2-5; 7 bases fit TRBD1. The CDR3 has 14 residues. The ends lost 3 bases at V and 2 bases at J; junction bases unmatched: 3. Germline-derived CDR1 and CDR2 are SSHAT and FNYEAQ (reference sequence). CDR3 region: CASSFPGQQETQYF. CDR3 DNA: TGTGCCAGCAGCTTCCCGGGACAGCAAGAGACCCAGTACTTC.